The 31 T cell receptor beta chains reported below all come from one sample, sequenced in a study of blood T cell repertoires in COVID-19 (dated by TCRdb to about 2020). Libraries were built with the immunoSEQ multiplex PCR assay. In TCRdb, the immuneACCESS table is reduced to in-frame sequences with V and J assigned. These tables do not hold every clone; where another copy was compared, an unresolved V gene accounts for under half, and the others remain unexplained. The sample records 120,000 or so clones, approximately 90% of which are singletons. The top ten constitute 7.6% of the sample. The source material was peripheral blood. The receptors stem from a man aged 45-60 years with acute or convalescent COVID-19.

The chain links TRBV12-3 or TRBV12-4 to TRBJ1-5, with D maybe TRBD1 (5 bases). Trimming pared 3 bases from V and 9 bases from J, leaving 12 bases between. The CDR3 runs to 13 residues. The CDR3 DNA is TGTGCCAGCAGTTTTAGGGGTTCTTGGCCCCAGCATTTT. This codes for CASSFRGSWPQHF.

The gene calls are TRBV6-5 and TRBJ2-1, with D tentatively TRBD2 (5 bases). CDR3 length: 13 residues. V lost 2 bases and J 4 bases, leaving 6 bases between the germline ends. Germline CDR1 MNHEY, CDR2 SVGAGI. The DNA for the CDR3 is TGTGCCAGCAGTTACAGGAGGTACAATGAGCAGTTCTTC. This translates into CASSYRRYNEQFF.

The gene calls are TRBV10-3 and TRBJ1-1; 8 bases agree with TRBD1. The V gene's germline CDR1 is ENHRY and CDR2 SYGVKD. CDR3 length equals 16 residues. V lost 4 bases, J lost 3 bases, and 10 bases stayed unmatched. The CDR3 bases are TGTGCCATCAGTGGCATTCCAGGGGGCCGGGACACTGAAGCTTTCTTT. This sequence encodes CAISGIPGGRDTEAFF.

The chain joins TRBV5-5 to TRBJ2-1, with a weak D call TRBD2 (6 bases). CDR3 length equals 15 residues. V was cut by 0 bases and J by 7 bases, with 14 bases left in between. Germline assignment: CDR1 SGHKS and CDR2 YYEKEE (reference sequence). Here the CDR3 reads CASSLGRLASNEQFF. CDR3 in DNA: TGTGCCAGCAGCTTGGGGCGGCTAGCGTCGAATGAGCAGTTCTTC.

This clone has a single count. The rearrangement uses TRBV11-3 and TRBJ2-7; D is perhaps TRBD2 (6 bases). CDR1 and CDR2 (germline): SGHNT, YENEEA. V was shortened by 2 bases and J by 7 bases, with 15 bases between the two germline ends. This CDR3 contains 14 residues. CDR3 DNA sequence: TGTGCCAGCAGCTTACTAGGGGACGCGGGGGAGCAGTACTTC. Protein product: CASSLLGDAGEQYF.

This sequence joins TRBV11-3 and TRBJ2-1; 11 bases are shared with TRBD2. CDR3 size: 16 residues. Germline assignment: CDR1 SGHNT and CDR2 YENEEA. After removal of 5 bases from V and 4 bases from J, the junction contained 7 bases not matched to a gene. CDR3 in amino acids: CASSPRLAGRYNEQFF. The CDR3 DNA reads as TGTGCCAGCAGCCCCAGACTAGCGGGAAGATACAATGAGCAGTTCTTC.

The chain has TRBV30 and TRBJ2-5; D may be TRBD1 (7 bases). Germline V CDR1 and CDR2: GTSNPN, SVGIG (reference sequence). This CDR3 is built from 14 residues. Trimming took 5 bases from V and 5 from J, leaving 18 bases between them. In DNA form, the CDR3 reads TGTGCCTGGGGGGGGAACAGGGGATTGGAGACCCAGTACTTC. Translated, it gives CAWGGNRGLETQYF.

The rearrangement joins TRBV24-1 to TRBJ2-2, with a possible D match to TRBD2 (6 bases). The CDR3 spans 14 residues. Germline V gives CDR1 KGHDR, CDR2 SFDVKD. The V and J ends lost 9 bases and 6 bases respectively, with 16 bases between them. The CDR3: CATGGAGLPGELFF. The CDR3 coding sequence is TGTGCCACCGGAGGGGCAGGGTTACCCGGGGAGCTGTTTTTT.

This clone has only one observation. V usage is TRBV23-1 and J usage is TRBJ2-7, with a weak D call TRBD2 (6 bases). TRBV23-1 is recorded as an ORF, its role being uncertain. The CDR3 covers 14 residues. Deletions cut 2 bases from V and 3 bases from J, with 11 bases between. The CDR3 region is CASSQKSGDYEQYF. CDR3 DNA sequence: TGCGCCAGCAGTCAAAAATCGGGGGACTACGAGCAGTACTTC.

The chain couples TRBV5-1 to TRBJ2-3; 11 bases agree with TRBD1. The length of the CDR3 is 15 residues. V was clipped by 4 bases and J by 3 bases; unmatched bases: 4. Germline CDR1 and CDR2: SGHRS and YFSETQ. In nucleotides, the CDR3 is TGCGCCAGCAGCACGGACAGGGGGCGTACAGATACGCAGTATTTT. The encoded protein is CASSTDRGRTDTQYF. Full variable domain (outside the CDR3, taken from reference TRBV5-1 and TRBJ2-3): KAGVTQTPRYLIKTRGQQVTLSCSPISGHRSVSWYQQTPGQGLQFLFEYFSETQRNKGNFPGRFSGRQFSNSRSEMNVSTLELGDSALYLCASSTDRGRTDTQYFGPGTRLTVL.

The V and J genes are TRBV30 and TRBJ1-3, with TRBD1 matching over 7 bases. Germline CDR1 GTSNPN, CDR2 SVGIG (reference sequence). Trimming cost V 0 bases and J 4 bases; bases outside gene matches: 6. The CDR3 has 15 amino acids. CDR3 DNA sequence: TGTGCCTGGAGTGTACGGGGGACAGACGGAAACACCATATATTTT. This translates into CAWSVRGTDGNTIYF.

The chain has TRBV3-1 (or the pseudogene TRBV3-2) and TRBJ2-3; TRBD2 aligns across 7 bases. Per the germline V gene, CDR1 is LGHDT and CDR2 is YNNKEL (reference sequence). CDR3 length equals 15 residues. J lost 0 bases, V lost 4 bases, and 4 bases had no gene match. CDR3 in amino acids: CASSPRAGSTDTQYF. DNA for the CDR3: TGTGCCAGCAGCCCTCGAGCGGGGAGCACAGATACGCAGTATTTT.

This sequence joins TRBV11-1 and TRBJ1-1; 7 bases are shared with TRBD1. CDR3 length: 13 amino acids. Trimming took 5 bases from V and 1 from J; bases not matched to a gene: 1. Germline V lookup: CDR1 SGHAT, CDR2 FQDESV (reference sequence). The CDR3 is CASSRQGNTEAFF. DNA for the CDR3: TGTGCCAGCAGCCGACAGGGGAACACTGAAGCTTTCTTT.

V and J are TRBV30 and TRBJ2-2, with D unresolved. Germline V gene sequence: CDR1 GTSNPN, CDR2 SVGIG (reference sequence). Trimming removed 7 bases from V and 4 bases from J, with 16 bases in between. There are 14 residues in the CDR3. Here the CDR3 reads CAFSLAAGTGELFF. CDR3 DNA sequence: TGTGCCTTCTCATTGGCGGCCGGCACCGGGGAGCTGTTTTTT.

V is TRBV7-8 and J is TRBJ2-1; D not resolved. The CDR3 is 15 residues long. Looked up from germline, CDR1 is SGHVS and CDR2 is FQNEAQ. The V end was cut by 1 base, the J end by 4 bases, with 11 bases between. CDR3 region: CASSLGTKNYNEQFF. The CDR3 coding sequence is TGTGCCAGCAGCTTAGGTACTAAAAATTACAATGAGCAGTTCTTC.

This chain uses TRBV12-3 or TRBV12-4 with TRBJ1-1; D perhaps matches TRBD1 (5 bases). V gave up 2 bases and J gave up 7 bases, with 11 bases separating them. This CDR3 spans 13 amino acids. Here the CDR3 reads CASSLRVQVEAFF. CDR3 sequence (DNA): TGTGCCAGCAGTTTAAGGGTACAGGTTGAAGCTTTCTTT.

V usage is TRBV7-2 and J usage is TRBJ2-5; maybe TRBD2 (6 bases). Germline V gene data show CDR1 as SGHTA and CDR2 as FQGNSA. CDR3 length equals 15 residues. V lost 2 bases, J lost 1 base, and 11 bases lay in between. CDR3 in amino acids: CASSLQAGSQETQYF. Here the CDR3 DNA reads TGTGCCAGCAGCTTACAGGCGGGAAGCCAAGAGACCCAGTACTTC.

The J gene is TRBJ2-7, the V gene TRBV5-5; 12 nucleotides match TRBD2. The junction had 5 bases not matched to a gene; V was cut back by 2 bases and J by 5 bases. The CDR3 is 15 amino acids. Germline loops: CDR1 SGHKS, CDR2 YYEKEE (reference sequence). In DNA form, the CDR3 reads TGTGCCAGCAGCTTTCTAGCGGGAGGGCGCGACGAGCAGTACTTC. This encodes CASSFLAGGRDEQYF.

This chain joins TRBV11-3 and TRBJ2-3; 12 bases are a match to TRBD2. This CDR3 is 18 amino acids long. V lost 1 base, J lost 2 bases, and 7 bases stayed unmatched. Germline CDR1 reads SGHNT; CDR2 reads YENEEA. CDR3 sequence: CASSLGLAGGLFTDTQYF. In nucleotides, the CDR3 is TGTGCCAGCAGCTTAGGTCTAGCGGGAGGGCTGTTCACAGATACGCAGTATTTT.

The rearrangement links TRBV6-5 to TRBJ1-4; D not resolved. From germline, CDR1 is MNHEY and CDR2 SVGAGI. The CDR3 has 13 residues. The ends were cut back, 6 bases at V and 8 bases at J, with 13 bases in the middle. The CDR3 DNA is TGTGCCAGCAGCTACGGTTGGAGGGAAAAACTGTTTTTT. Translated: CASSYGWREKLFF.

This chain links TRBV27 with TRBJ1-4; D unclear. There are 15 residues in the CDR3. The V end was cut by 8 bases, the J end by 5 bases, with 18 bases between. The V gene's germline CDR1 is MNHEY and CDR2 SMNVEV (reference sequence). The CDR3 sequence: CASASFSAGNEKLFF. CDR3 in DNA: TGTGCCAGCGCCTCATTCTCGGCGGGGAATGAAAAACTGTTTTTT. Full variable domain (rest looked up from reference TRBV27 and TRBJ1-4): EAQVTQNPRYLITVTGKKLTVTCSQNMNHEYMSWYRQDPGLGLRQIYYSMNVEVTDKGDVPEGYKVSRKEKRNFPLILESPSPNQTSLYFCASASFSAGNEKLFFGSGTQLSVL.

The chain links TRBV30 to TRBJ1-4; weak D call: TRBD1 (5 bases). The germline CDR1 and CDR2 sequences are GTSNPN and SVGIG (reference sequence). Between the trimmed V and J ends, which lost 0 bases and 7 bases, there was a span of 12 bases. There are 14 residues in the CDR3. The CDR3 coding sequence is TGTGCCTGGAGTGTACGGGGAGGGGCTGAAAAACTGTTTTTT. This codes for CAWSVRGGAEKLFF.

This clone was counted once. The chain links TRBV5-6 to TRBJ2-1, with 10 bases aligning to TRBD2. This CDR3 contains 16 residues. The J segment lost 7 bases and the V segment lost 4 bases, leaving 11 bases of the junction unmatched. Germline CDR1 reads SGHDT; CDR2 reads YYEEEE. CDR3 amino acids: CASSHRRLAGVNEQFF. The CDR3 bases are TGTGCCAGCAGCCACCGTCGGCTAGCGGGAGTAAATGAGCAGTTCTTC. The full variable domain, with the rest looked up from reference TRBV5-6 and TRBJ2-1, is DAGVTQSPTHLIKTRGQQVTLRCSPKSGHDTVSWYQQALGQGPQFIFQYYEEEERQRGNFPDRFSGHQFPNYSSELNVNALLLGDSALYLCASSHRRLAGVNEQFFGPGTRLTVL.

The CDR3 DNA reads as TGTGCCAGTAGTACTTGGACTAGCGGGGATACCTACGAGCAGTACTTC. Amino acid sequence: CASSTWTSGDTYEQYF. This chain joins TRBV19 and TRBJ2-7; TRBD2 aligns across 12 bases. This CDR3 comprises 16 residues. V was pared by 4 bases and J by 2 bases, with 6 bases of the junction left unmatched. CDR1 LNHDA and CDR2 SQIVND come from the germline V gene (reference sequence).

The genes are TRBV27 and TRBJ1-2; 9 bases are shared with TRBD1. The CDR3 totals 16 residues. From germline, CDR1 is MNHEY and CDR2 SMNVEV (reference sequence). Unmatched junction bases numbered 8, after V lost 5 bases and J lost 1 base. The CDR3 reads CASSHVGTGINYGYTF. In nucleotides, the CDR3 is TGTGCCAGCAGTCATGTCGGGACAGGGATTAACTATGGCTACACCTTC.

The chain employs TRBV19 and TRBJ2-7; the D gene is possibly TRBD1 (5 bases). V was pared by 8 bases and J by 2 bases, with 13 bases between. The CDR3 length is 13 residues. Per the germline V gene, CDR1 is LNHDA and CDR2 is SQIVND (reference sequence). CDR3: CASVGQGTYEQYF. CDR3 bases: TGTGCCAGTGTGGGCCAGGGCACCTACGAGCAGTACTTC.

The chain employs TRBV6-5 and TRBJ2-5, with a tentative D call TRBD2 (7 bases). This CDR3 has 13 amino acids. Germline CDR1 reads MNHEY; CDR2 reads SVGAGI. V was cut by 7 bases and J by 5 bases, with 14 bases left in between. This CDR3 reads CASTSGGRETQYF. CDR3 sequence (DNA): TGTGCCAGCACCTCGGGGGGCAGGGAGACCCAGTACTTC.

The CDR3 reads CASSLEGRRGTGELFF. In DNA form, the CDR3 reads TGTGCCAGCAGCTTAGAGGGCCGACGGGGCACCGGGGAGCTGTTTTTT. The chain has TRBV11-2 and TRBJ2-2; D perhaps matches TRBD2 (5 bases). This CDR3 is built from 16 residues. Germline assignment: CDR1 SGHAT and CDR2 FQNNGV. Trimming stripped 0 bases from V and 4 bases from J, with 12 bases between.

The genes are TRBV30 and TRBJ1-1; no reliable D call. In germline, CDR1 is GTSNPN, CDR2 SVGIG (reference sequence). Trimming cost V 0 bases and J 10 bases, with 9 bases left between them. CDR3 size: 11 residues. The CDR3 spells CAWSVSRGAFF. The CDR3 nucleotides read TGTGCCTGGAGTGTATCCAGAGGAGCTTTCTTT. Drawing the rest from reference TRBV30 and TRBJ1-1, the complete variable domain is SQTIHQWPATLVQPVGSPLSLECTVEGTSNPNLYWYRQAAGRGLQLLFYSVGIGQISSEVPQNLSASRPQDRQFILSSKKLLLSDSGFYLCAWSVSRGAFFGQGTRLTVV.

The chain has TRBV6-5 and TRBJ2-3; 10 bases agree with TRBD2. The ends lost 2 bases at V and 0 bases at J; junction bases unmatched: 2. The CDR3 is 16 amino acids. Germline CDR1 MNHEY, CDR2 SVGAGI. The CDR3 loop reads CASSYISGRSTDTQYF. CDR3 nucleotide sequence: TGTGCCAGCAGTTACATTAGCGGGAGGAGCACAGATACGCAGTATTTT.

The chain couples TRBV25-1 to TRBJ1-1; the D is unclear. The CDR3 runs 15 residues. V was pared by 1 base and J by 1 base, with 10 bases between. CDR1 is MGHDK, CDR2 SYGVNS, per germline. CDR3 residues: CASSEFMGSNTEAFF. CDR3 bases: TGTGCCAGCAGTGAATTTATGGGCTCGAACACTGAAGCTTTCTTT.